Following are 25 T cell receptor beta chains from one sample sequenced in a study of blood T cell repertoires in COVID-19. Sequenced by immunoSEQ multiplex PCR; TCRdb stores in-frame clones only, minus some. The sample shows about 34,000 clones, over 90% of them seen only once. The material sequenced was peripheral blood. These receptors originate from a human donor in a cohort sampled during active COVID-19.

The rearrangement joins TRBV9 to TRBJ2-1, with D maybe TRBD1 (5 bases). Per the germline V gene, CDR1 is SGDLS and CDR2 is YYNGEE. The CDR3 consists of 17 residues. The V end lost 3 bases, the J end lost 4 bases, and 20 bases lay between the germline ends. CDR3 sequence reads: CASSADSATNIYNEQFF. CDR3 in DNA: TGTGCCAGCAGCGCCGACAGCGCCACCAACATATACAATGAGCAGTTCTTC.

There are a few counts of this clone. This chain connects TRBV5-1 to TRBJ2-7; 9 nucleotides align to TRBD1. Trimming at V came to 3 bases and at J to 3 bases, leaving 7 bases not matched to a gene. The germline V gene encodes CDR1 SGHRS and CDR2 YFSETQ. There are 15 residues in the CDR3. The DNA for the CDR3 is TGCGCCAGCAGCTCACAGGGACAGGGAGACTACGAGCAGTACTTC. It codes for CASSSQGQGDYEQYF.

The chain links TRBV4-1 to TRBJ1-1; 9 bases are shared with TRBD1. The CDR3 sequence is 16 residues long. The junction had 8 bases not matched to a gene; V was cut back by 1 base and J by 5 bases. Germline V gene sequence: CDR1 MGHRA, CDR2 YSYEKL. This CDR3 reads CASSQGTGASSTEAFF. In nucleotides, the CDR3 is TGCGCCAGCAGCCAAGGGACAGGGGCCTCGTCGACTGAAGCTTTCTTT.

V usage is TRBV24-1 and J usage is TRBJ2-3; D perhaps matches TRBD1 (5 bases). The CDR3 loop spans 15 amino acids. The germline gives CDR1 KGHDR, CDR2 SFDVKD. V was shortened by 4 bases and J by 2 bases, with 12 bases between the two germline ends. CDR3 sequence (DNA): TGTGCCACCAGTGACACACAGGCACTCACAGATACGCAGTATTTT. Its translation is CATSDTQALTDTQYF.

CDR3 sequence reads: CASSQSPGGGPGETQYF. CDR3 DNA: TGCGCCAGCAGTCAATCCCCGGGAGGAGGGCCTGGGGAGACCCAGTACTTC. This sequence joins TRBV23-1 and TRBJ2-5; TRBD2 agrees at 7 bases. TRBV23-1 is an ORF for which the function is uncertain. V lost 0 bases to trimming and J lost 5 bases; unmatched junction nucleotides: 12. The CDR3 covers 17 residues.

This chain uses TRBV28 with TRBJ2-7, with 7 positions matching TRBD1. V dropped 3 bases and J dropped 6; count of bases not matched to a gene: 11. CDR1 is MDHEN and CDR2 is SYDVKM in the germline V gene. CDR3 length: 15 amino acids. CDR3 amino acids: CASSLYRGRISEQYF. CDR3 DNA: TGTGCCAGCAGTTTGTACAGGGGAAGGATCTCCGAGCAGTACTTC.

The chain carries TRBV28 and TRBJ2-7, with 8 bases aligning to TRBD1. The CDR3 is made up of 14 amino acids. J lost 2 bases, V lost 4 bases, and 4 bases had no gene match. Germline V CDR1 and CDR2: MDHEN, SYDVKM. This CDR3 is CASSWTGQTYEQYF. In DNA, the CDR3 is TGTGCCAGCAGTTGGACAGGGCAGACCTACGAGCAGTACTTC.

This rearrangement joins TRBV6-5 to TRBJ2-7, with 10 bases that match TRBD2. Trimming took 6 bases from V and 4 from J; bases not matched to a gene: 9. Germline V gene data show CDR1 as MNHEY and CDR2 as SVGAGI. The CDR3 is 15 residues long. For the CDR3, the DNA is TGTGCCAGCAGGTCCCTAGCGGGAGTATTATACGAGCAGTACTTC. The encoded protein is CASRSLAGVLYEQYF.

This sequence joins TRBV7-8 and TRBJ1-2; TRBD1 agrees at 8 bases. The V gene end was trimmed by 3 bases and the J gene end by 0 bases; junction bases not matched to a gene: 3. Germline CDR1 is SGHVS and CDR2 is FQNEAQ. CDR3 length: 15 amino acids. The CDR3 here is CASSFSTGANYGYTF. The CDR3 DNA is TGTGCCAGCAGCTTTTCGACAGGGGCTAACTATGGCTACACCTTC.

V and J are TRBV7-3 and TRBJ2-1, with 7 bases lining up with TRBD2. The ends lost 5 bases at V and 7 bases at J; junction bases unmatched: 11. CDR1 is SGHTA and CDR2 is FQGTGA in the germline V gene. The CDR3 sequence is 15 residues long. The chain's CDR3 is CASSRTTSPWNEQFF. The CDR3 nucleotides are TGTGCCAGCAGCCGGACGACTAGCCCGTGGAATGAGCAGTTCTTC.

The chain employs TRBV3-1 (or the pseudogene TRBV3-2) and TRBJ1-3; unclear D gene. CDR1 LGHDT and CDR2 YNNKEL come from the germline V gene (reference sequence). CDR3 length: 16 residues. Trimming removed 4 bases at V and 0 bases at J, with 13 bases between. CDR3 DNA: TGTGCCAGCAGCCCAGTACTAGGGCGCTCTGGAAACACCATATATTTT. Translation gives CASSPVLGRSGNTIYF.

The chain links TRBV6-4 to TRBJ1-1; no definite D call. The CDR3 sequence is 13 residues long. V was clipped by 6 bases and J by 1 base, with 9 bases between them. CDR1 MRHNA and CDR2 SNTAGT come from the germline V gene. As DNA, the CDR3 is TGTGCCAGCAGCAGCCAGGCGAACACTGAAGCTTTCTTT. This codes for CASSSQANTEAFF.

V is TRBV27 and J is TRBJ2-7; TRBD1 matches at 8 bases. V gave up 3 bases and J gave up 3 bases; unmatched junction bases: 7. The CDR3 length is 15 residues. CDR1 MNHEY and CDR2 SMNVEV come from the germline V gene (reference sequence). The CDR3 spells CASSFRAGGYYEQYF. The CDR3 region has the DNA TGTGCCAGCAGTTTTCGGGCAGGGGGCTACTACGAGCAGTACTTC.

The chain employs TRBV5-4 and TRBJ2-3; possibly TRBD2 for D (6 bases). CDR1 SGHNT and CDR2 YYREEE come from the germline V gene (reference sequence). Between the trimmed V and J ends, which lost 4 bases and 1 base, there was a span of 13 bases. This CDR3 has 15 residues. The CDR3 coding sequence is TGTGCCAGCAGCCCCTGGGGGGAGGGCACAGATACGCAGTATTTT. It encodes CASSPWGEGTDTQYF.

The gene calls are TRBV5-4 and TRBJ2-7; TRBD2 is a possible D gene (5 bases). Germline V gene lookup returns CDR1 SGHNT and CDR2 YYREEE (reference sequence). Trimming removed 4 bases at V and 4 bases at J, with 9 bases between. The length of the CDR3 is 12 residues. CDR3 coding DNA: TGTGCCAGCAGCCGGGAACAGTACGAGCAGTACTTC. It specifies CASSREQYEQYF.

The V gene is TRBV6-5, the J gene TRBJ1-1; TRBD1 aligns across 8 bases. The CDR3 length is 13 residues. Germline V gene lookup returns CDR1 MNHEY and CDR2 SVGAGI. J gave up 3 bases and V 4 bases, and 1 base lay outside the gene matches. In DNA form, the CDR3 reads TGTGCCAGCAGTTTGGACAGGGACACTGAAGCTTTCTTT. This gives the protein CASSLDRDTEAFF.

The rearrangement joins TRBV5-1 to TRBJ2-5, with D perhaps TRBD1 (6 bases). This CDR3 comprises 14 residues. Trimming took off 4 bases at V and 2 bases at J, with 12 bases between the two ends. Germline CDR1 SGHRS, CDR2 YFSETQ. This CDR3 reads CASSPVGGQETQYF. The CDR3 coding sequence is TGCGCCAGCAGCCCCGTAGGGGGTCAAGAGACCCAGTACTTC.

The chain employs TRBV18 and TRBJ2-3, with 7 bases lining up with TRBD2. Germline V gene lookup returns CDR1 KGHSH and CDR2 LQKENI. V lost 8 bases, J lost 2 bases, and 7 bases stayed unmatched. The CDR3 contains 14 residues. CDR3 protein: CASPSAGVTDTQYF. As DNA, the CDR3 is TGTGCCAGCCCCTCGGCGGGAGTCACAGATACGCAGTATTTT.

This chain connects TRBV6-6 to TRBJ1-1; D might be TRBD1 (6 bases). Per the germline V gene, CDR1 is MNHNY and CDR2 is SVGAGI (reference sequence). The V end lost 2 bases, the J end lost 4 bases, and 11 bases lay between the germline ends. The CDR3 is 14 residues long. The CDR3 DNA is TGTGCCAGCAGTTACCAGGACAGCTTCACTGAAGCTTTCTTT. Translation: CASSYQDSFTEAFF.

Here the CDR3 DNA reads TGTGCCAGCAGCTCCCGGGGATCTATAGATACGCAGTATTTT. Translation gives CASSSRGSIDTQYF. The chain links TRBV13 to TRBJ2-3; tentative D call: TRBD2 (5 bases). Germline V lookup: CDR1 PRHDT, CDR2 FYEKMQ (reference sequence). The CDR3 length is 14 residues. The V end was cut by 4 bases, the J end by 5 bases, with 13 bases between. Filled out from reference TRBV13 and TRBJ2-3, the complete variable domain reads AAGVIQSPRHLIKEKRETATLKCYPIPRHDTVYWYQQGPGQDPQFLISFYEKMQSDKGSIPDRFSAQQFSDYHSELNMSSLELGDSALYFCASSSRGSIDTQYFGPGTRLTVL.

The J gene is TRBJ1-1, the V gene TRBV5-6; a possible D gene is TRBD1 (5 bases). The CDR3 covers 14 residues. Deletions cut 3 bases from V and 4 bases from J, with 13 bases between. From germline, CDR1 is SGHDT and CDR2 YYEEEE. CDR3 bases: TGTGCCAGCAGCTCCGGGACTGGGGCCACTGAAGCTTTCTTT. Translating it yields CASSSGTGATEAFF.

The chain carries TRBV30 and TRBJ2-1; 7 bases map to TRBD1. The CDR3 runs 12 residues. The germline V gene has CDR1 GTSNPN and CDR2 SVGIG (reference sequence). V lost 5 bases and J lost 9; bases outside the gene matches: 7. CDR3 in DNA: TGTGCCTGGGAACCGACAGGGCTTGAGCAGTTCTTC. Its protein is CAWEPTGLEQFF.

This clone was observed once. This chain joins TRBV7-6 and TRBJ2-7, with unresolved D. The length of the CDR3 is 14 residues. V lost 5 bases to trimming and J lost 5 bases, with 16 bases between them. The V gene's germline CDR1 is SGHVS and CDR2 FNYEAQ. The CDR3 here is CASSPSSGENEQYF. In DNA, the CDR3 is TGTGCCAGCAGCCCCTCCTCGGGTGAGAACGAGCAGTACTTC.

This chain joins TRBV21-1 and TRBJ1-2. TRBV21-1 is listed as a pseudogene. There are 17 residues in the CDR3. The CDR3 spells CASSKSGGAKPNYGYTF. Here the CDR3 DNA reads TGTGCCAGCAGCAAAAGCGGAGGGGCAAAACCAAACTATGGCTACACCTTC.

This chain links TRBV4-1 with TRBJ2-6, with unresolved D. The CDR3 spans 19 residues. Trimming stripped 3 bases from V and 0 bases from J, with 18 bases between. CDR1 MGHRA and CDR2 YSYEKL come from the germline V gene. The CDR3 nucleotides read TGCGCCAGCAGCCACCTGGGCCGATCCGAATTCTCTGGGGCCAACGTCCTGACTTTC. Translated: CASSHLGRSEFSGANVLTF.